This T cell receptor (beta chain) was captured by sequencing in a study of early stage breast cancer tumors. Here immunoSEQ multiplex PCR was the method, and the copy in TCRdb shows in-frame clones only, minus some. The sample has 25,000 to 35,000 clones; approximately 70% are singletons. This CDR3 spans 13 amino acids. Trimming stripped 2 bases from V and 7 bases from J, with 9 bases between. Germline V gives CDR1 LNHDA, CDR2 SQIVND (reference sequence). The sample taken for sequencing was blood. This TCR came from a person between 35 and 49 years old with breast cancer. The chain has TRBV19 and TRBJ1-5; D perhaps matches TRBD1 (5 bases). The CDR3 loop reads CASSISREQPQHF. In DNA form, the CDR3 reads TGTGCCAGTAGTATATCCAGGGAACAGCCCCAGCATTTT.